This is a list of T cell receptor beta chains from one sample in a study of sequential checkpoint blockade in melanoma. Data came from immunoSEQ multiplex PCR; TCRdb stores just in-frame clones and leaves some out. This table holds about 12,000 clones, more than 65% found once. Sequencing was performed on CD8+ T cells sorted from blood (inferred from file names), taken from a patient given nivolumab and ipilimumab in sequence. The receptors here all came from a human donor with melanoma. CDR3s leave out the opening cysteine and the closing phenylalanine or tryptophan. The order of the fields is V gene, CDR3 protein.

V: TRBV9; CDR3: ASSPRQGDEKLF
V: TRBV19; CDR3: ASSPHLDTEAF
V: TRBV28; CDR3: ASSPTGLAVNTQY
V: TRBV6-6; CDR3: ASRDRGSGYEQY
V: TRBV7-9; CDR3: ASSLAIQGFGYGYT
V: TRBV2; CDR3: ASSDSGPDEKLF
V: TRBV7-9; CDR3: ASSSGKGQGHNEQF
V: TRBV19; CDR3: ASSIMLAGMETQY
V: TRBV28; CDR3: ASSYRGNTEAF
V: TRBV28; CDR3: ASTVTGDSYEQY